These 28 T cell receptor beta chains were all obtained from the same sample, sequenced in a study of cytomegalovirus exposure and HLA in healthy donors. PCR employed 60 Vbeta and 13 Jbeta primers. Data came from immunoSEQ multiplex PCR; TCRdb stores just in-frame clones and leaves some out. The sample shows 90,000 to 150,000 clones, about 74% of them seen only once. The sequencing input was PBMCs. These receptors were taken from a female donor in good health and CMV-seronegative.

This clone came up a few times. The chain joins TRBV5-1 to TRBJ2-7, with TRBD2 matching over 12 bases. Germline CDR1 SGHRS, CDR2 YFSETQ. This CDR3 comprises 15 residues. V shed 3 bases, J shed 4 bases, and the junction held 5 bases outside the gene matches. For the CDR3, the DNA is TGCGCCAGCAGCTCCGGACTAGCGGGAACATACGAGCAGTACTTC. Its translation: CASSSGLAGTYEQYF.

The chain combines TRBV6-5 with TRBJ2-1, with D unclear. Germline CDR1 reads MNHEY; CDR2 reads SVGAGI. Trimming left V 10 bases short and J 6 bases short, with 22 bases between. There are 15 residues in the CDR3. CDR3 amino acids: CATALNSLRVNEQFF. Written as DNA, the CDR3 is TGTGCCACTGCGTTAAACTCCTTACGGGTCAATGAGCAGTTCTTC.

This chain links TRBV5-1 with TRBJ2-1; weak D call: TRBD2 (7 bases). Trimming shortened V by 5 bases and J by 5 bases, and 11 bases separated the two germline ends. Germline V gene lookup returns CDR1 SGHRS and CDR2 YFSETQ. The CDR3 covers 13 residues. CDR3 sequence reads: CASRGGLDNEQFF. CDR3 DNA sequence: TGCGCCAGCAGGGGGGGGCTCGACAATGAGCAGTTCTTC.

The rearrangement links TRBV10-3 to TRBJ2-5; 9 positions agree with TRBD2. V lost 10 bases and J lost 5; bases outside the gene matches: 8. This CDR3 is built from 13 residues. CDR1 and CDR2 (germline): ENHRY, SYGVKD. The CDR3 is CATGTSPVETQYF. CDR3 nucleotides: TGTGCCACGGGGACTAGCCCCGTGGAGACCCAGTACTTC.

Written as DNA, the CDR3 is TGTGCCAGCAGCGTCGCCAGCGGGGAACAAGAGACCCAGTACTTC. Translated: CASSVASGEQETQYF. This chain connects TRBV9 to TRBJ2-5; TRBD2 aligns across 7 bases. The CDR3 has 15 amino acids. Germline-derived CDR1 and CDR2 are SGDLS and YYNGEE. Trimming cost V 2 bases and J 2 bases; bases outside gene matches: 6. The full variable domain, with the rest looked up from reference TRBV9 and TRBJ2-5, is DSGVTQTPKHLITATGQRVTLRCSPRSGDLSVYWYQQSLDQGLQFLIQYYNGEERAKGNILERFSAQQFPDLHSELNLSSLELGDSALYFCASSVASGEQETQYFGPGTRLLVL.

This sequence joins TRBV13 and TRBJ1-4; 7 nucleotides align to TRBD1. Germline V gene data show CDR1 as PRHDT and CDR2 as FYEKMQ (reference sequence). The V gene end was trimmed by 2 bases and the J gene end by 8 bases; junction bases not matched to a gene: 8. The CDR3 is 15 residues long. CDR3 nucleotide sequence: TGTGCCAGCAGCTTAACGGACAGGTCGGGCGAAAAACTGTTTTTT. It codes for CASSLTDRSGEKLFF.

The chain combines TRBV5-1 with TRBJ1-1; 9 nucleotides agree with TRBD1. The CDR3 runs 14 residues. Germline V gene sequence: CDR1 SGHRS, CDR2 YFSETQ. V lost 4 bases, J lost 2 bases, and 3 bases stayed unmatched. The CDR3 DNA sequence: TGCGCCAGCAGCAGGACAGGGGCTAACACTGAAGCTTTCTTT. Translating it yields CASSRTGANTEAFF.

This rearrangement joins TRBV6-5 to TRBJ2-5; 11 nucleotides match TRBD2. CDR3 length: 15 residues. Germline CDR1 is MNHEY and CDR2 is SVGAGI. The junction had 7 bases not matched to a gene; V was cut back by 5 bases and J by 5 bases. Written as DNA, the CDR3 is TGTGCCAGCAGTAATCTAGCGGGGGGCGTGGAGACCCAGTACTTC. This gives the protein CASSNLAGGVETQYF.

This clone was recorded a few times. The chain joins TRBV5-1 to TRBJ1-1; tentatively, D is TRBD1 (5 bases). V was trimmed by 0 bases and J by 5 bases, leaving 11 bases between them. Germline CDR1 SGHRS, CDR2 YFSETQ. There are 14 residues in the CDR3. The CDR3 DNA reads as TGCGCCAGCAGCTTGGGCAGGGCGGCTACTGAAGCTTTCTTT. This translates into CASSLGRAATEAFF. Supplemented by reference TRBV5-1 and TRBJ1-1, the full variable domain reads KAGVTQTPRYLIKTRGQQVTLSCSPISGHRSVSWYQQTPGQGLQFLFEYFSETQRNKGNFPGRFSGRQFSNSRSEMNVSTLELGDSALYLCASSLGRAATEAFFGQGTRLTVV.

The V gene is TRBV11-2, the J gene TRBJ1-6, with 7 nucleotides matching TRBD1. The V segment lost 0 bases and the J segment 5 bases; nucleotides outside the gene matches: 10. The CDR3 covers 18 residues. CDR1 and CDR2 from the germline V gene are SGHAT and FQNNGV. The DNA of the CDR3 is TGTGCCAGCAGCTTAGATCAGCCAGGGGGGCGCAATAATTCACCCCTCCACTTT. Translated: CASSLDQPGGRNNSPLHF.

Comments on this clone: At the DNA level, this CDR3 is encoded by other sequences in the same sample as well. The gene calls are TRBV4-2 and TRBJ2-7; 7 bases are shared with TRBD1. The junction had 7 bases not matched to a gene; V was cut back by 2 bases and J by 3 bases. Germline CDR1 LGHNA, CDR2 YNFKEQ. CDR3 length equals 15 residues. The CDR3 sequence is CASSQHPGQNYEQYF. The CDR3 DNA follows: TGTGCCAGCAGCCAACATCCGGGACAGAACTACGAGCAGTACTTC.

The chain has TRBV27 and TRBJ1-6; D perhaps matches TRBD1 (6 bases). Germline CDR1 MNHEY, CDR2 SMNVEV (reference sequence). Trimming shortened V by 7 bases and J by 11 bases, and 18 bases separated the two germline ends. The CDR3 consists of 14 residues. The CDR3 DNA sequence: TGTGCCAGCACAGGGGCAGGGACTATGACACCCCTCCACTTT. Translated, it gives CASTGAGTMTPLHF.

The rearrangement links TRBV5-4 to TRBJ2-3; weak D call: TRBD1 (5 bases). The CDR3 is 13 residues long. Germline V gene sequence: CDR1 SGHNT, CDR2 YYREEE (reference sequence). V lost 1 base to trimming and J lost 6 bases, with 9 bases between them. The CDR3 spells CASSLRGSDTQYF. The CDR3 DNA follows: TGTGCCAGCAGCTTGAGGGGTTCCGATACGCAGTATTTT.

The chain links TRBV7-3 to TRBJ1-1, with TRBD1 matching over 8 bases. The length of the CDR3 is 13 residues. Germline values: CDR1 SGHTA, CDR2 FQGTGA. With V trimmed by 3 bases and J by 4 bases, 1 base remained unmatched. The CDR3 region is CASSFTGGTEAFF. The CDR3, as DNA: TGTGCCAGCAGCTTCACAGGGGGCACTGAAGCTTTCTTT.

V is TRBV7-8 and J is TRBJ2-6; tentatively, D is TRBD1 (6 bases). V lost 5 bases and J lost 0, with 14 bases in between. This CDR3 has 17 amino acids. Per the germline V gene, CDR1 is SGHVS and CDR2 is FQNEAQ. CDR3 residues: CASSLGQFHSGANVLTF. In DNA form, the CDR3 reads TGTGCCAGCAGCCTCGGACAGTTCCACTCTGGGGCCAACGTCCTGACTTTC.

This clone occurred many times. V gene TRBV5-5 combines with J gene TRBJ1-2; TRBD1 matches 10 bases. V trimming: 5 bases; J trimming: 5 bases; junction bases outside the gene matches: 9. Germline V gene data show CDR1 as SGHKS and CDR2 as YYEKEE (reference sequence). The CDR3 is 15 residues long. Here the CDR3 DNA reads TGTGCCAGCAGTGCCGAGGGACAGGGGTGGTATGGCTACACCTTC. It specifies CASSAEGQGWYGYTF.

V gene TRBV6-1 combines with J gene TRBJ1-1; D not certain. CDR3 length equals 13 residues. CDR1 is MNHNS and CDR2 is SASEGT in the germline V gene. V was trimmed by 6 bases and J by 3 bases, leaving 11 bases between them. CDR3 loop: CASRRTLDTEAFF. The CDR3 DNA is TGTGCCAGCAGGCGGACTTTGGACACTGAAGCTTTCTTT.

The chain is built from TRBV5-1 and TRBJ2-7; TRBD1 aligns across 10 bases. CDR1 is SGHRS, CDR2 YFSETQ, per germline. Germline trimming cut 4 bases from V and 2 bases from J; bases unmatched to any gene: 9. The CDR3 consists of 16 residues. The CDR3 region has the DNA TGCGCCAGCAGCCACAGACAGGGGGCGCTGACCTACGAGCAGTACTTC. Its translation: CASSHRQGALTYEQYF.

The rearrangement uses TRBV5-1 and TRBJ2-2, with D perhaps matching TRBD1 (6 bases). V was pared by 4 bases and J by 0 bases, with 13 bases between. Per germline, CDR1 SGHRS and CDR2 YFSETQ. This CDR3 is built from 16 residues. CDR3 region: CASSLTRQANTGELFF. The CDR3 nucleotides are TGCGCCAGCAGCCTGACCAGACAGGCGAACACCGGGGAGCTGTTTTTT.

The CDR3 region has the DNA TGTGCCAGCAGGGACCTAGCGGGGGGAAAAGATACGCAGTATTTT. This translates into CASRDLAGGKDTQYF. The rearrangement links TRBV11-2 to TRBJ2-3; 11 nucleotides match TRBD2. The germline V gene encodes CDR1 SGHAT and CDR2 FQNNGV. V lost 6 bases and J lost 5; bases outside the gene matches: 7. This CDR3 has 15 amino acids.

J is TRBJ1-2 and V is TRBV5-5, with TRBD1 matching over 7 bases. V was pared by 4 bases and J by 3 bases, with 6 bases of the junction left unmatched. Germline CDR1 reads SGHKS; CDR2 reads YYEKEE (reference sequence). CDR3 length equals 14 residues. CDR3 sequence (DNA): TGTGCCAGCAGCCTGGGGGACAGTTACTATGGCTACACCTTC. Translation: CASSLGDSYYGYTF.

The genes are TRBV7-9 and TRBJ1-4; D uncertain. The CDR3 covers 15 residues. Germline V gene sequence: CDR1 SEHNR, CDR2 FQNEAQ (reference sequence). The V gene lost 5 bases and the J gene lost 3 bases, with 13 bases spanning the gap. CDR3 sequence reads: CASSPGGLPNEKLFF. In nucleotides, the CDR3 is TGTGCCAGCAGCCCCGGCGGCTTGCCTAATGAAAAACTGTTTTTT.

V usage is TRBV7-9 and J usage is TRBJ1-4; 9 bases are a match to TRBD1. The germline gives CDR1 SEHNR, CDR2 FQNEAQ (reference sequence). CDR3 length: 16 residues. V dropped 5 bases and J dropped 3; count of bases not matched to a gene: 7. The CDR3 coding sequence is TGTGCCAGCAGCCCCACCGGGACAGGGTCTAATGAAAAACTGTTTTTT. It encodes CASSPTGTGSNEKLFF.

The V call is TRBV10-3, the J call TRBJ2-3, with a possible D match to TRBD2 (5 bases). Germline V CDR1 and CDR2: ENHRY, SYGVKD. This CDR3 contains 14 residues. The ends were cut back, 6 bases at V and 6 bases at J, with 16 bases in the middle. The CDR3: CAIRASTTGDTQYF. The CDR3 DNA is TGTGCCATCAGAGCCTCAACAACGGGGGATACGCAGTATTTT.

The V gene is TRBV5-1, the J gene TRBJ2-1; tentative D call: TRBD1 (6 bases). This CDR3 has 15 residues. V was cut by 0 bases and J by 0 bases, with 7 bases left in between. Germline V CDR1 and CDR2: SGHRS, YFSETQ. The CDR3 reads CASSLEGDSYNEQFF. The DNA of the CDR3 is TGCGCCAGCAGCTTGGAGGGGGACTCCTACAATGAGCAGTTCTTC.

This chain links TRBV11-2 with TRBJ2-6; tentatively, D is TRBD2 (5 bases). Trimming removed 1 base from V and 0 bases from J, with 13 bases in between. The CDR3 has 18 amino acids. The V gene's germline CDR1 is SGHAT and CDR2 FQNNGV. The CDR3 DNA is TGTGCCAGCAGCTTAGGAGAGGGAGCTACCTCTGGGGCCAACGTCCTGACTTTC. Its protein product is CASSLGEGATSGANVLTF.

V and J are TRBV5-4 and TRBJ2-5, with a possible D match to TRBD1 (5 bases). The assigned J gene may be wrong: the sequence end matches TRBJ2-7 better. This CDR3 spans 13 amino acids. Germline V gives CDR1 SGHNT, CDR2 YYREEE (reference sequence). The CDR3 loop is CASSLQGSYEQYF. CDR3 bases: TGTGCCAGCAGCTTGCAGGGCTCCTACGAGCAGTACTTC.

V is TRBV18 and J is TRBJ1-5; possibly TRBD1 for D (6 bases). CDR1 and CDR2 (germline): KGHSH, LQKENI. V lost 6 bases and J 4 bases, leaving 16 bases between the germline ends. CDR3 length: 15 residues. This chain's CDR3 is CASSQGPLTNQPQHF. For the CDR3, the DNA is TGTGCCAGCTCCCAGGGGCCTCTTACTAATCAGCCCCAGCATTTT.